This TCR beta chain was found in a study of cytomegalovirus exposure and HLA in healthy donors (dated by TCRdb to between 2016 and 2019). About the study as a whole: According to an earlier analysis of several hundred of the donors, 150 million to 200 million T cells yielded 95 million to 140 million unique TCR beta sequences and about 300 Gb of sequence data. An early release that covered 500 to 800 HLA-typed donors contained 300 to 350 gigabases of sequencing data and 80 million or so unique TCR sequences. Of the roughly 410 genotyped donors, 65% to 90% were placed in the genetic ancestry cluster associated with self-reported Caucasian donors. The study was designed to test whether signatures of past pathogen exposure could be identified by cataloging public T cell receptors. The study profiled the T cell repertoires of more than 500 subjects by immunosequencing and related them to cytomegalovirus serostatus. Along with the approximately 600-subject first cohort, a separate validation cohort of around 110 different subjects was used. To predict cytomegalovirus infection status, the study brought together high-throughput TCR immunosequencing, statistical association of individual TCRs with disease status, and machine learning. To study patterns of TCR occurrence, a later analysis re-analyzed previously published TCR beta repertoires from 600 to 750 donors and added high-resolution HLA genotyping. In the later analysis, no new phenotypic data were used to find candidate immune exposures; instead, reliance was placed on TCR beta sequences and their occurrence across donors. An earlier analysis of approximately 640 of the donors applied high-throughput TCR beta sequencing to assess whether each TCR beta V gene segment acted as functional or pseudogenic. Donor age, sex, ethnicity and CMV serostatus were compiled alongside the repertoire data. In a later genetic analysis, genome-wide SNP genotypes for about three fifths of the roughly 670 donors were used, and that subset was treated as a discovery cohort. Every discovery cohort repertoire had been produced on one sequencing platform. Class I and class II HLA loci were covered by the typing at four-digit resolution. Typing coverage differed by locus: A, B, C, DRB1 and DQB1 were typed in about 620-640 donors, DQA1 in roughly 510, DPA1 in 600 to 610, and DPB1 in about 450. A few DR-DQ haplotypes were treated as single units for association and clustering because of strong linkage in the cohort. On average, roughly 250,000 unique TCR beta nucleotide sequences were sequenced per donor among a few hundred genotyped donors of the cohort, with roughly 19% of those sequences being non-productive. General study outcomes and caveats: A later analysis found that TCR association rates varied across HLA loci, with DRB1 alleles showing the most associated TCRs and HLA-C alleles the fewest. A few of the identified cytomegalovirus-associated TCR beta chains were confirmed in vitro to be specific for cytomegalovirus antigens. Because counts were too low, about 15 rarely observed V segments, including chromosome 9 orphons, were left out of the earlier analysis of a few hundred of the donors. An association between a missense DCLRE1C variant and V-gene and J-gene trimming of TCR beta chains was found in a later genetic analysis and replicated in an independent cohort. Most CMV-associated TCR beta chains appeared to be HLA-restricted in a later analysis, and the HLA associations seemed to be driven largely by CMV exposure. The sequencing pipeline was judged likely to have produced a cluster of highly shared sequence variants as a technical artifact. The presence/absence analyses assumed that sequencing depth was roughly uniform across donors, and that assumption may not be true. The authors suggested that the approach could potentially be extended to other disease states and immunological phenotypes. According to a later genetic analysis, donors in an Asian-associated ancestry cluster had fewer N-insertions in productive TCRs than the approximately 710-donor mean. Correlated functional status among segregating V segments might reflect linkage disequilibrium, but an unknown experimental factor could not be ruled out. At a false discovery rate of 0.05, a later analysis linked under 20,000 TCR beta sequences to specific HLA alleles. A further reported finding was that TCR beta sequences accurately predicted the HLA-A and HLA-B alleles for most subjects in the first cohort. When HLA alleles, especially DR and DQ, strongly co-occurred, TCR associations were difficult to assign to individual alleles. A later analysis found that HLA-associated TCR beta chains were more clonally expanded and had lower generation probabilities than equally common non-associated chains. According to a later analysis, parvovirus B19, influenza, CMV and Epstein-Barr virus appeared linked to several top co-occurrence clusters. Broadly in line with IMGT annotations, most TCR beta V segments showed up in productive rearrangements about 87% or about 30% of the time in an earlier analysis of around 600 of the donors. Most TCR sequences were observed very rarely across donors, whereas some public TCRs were present in many individuals. The study gave a list of some 150 TCR beta chains associated with cytomegalovirus. Cytomegalovirus status was reported to be diagnosed by the classifier with high specificity and sensitivity in both the original and validation cohorts. In this cohort, only TCR beta chains were sequenced, and detectable features were limited by the absence of alpha or paired-chain data. Because HLA typing was unavailable for some donors at each locus, only the typed subset was used in association tests. Immune exposure information for the cohort was limited to CMV serostatus. The 87-base-pair reads could not distinguish some IMGT-functional V segments, including TRBV6-2 and TRBV6-3, so those segments were excluded.

Library preparation was by the immunoSEQ multiplex PCR assay. The multiplex PCR relied on a mix of 60 forward primers for TCR Vbeta segments and 13 reverse primers for TCR Jbeta segments. The CDR3 region of rearranged TCR beta genes was amplified from genomic DNA with a multiplex PCR assay. Amplified TCR beta libraries were sequenced as 87-base-pair reads on the Illumina HiSeq System. The paper's processing steps were these. Across the 500 to 850 repertoires, a later analysis counted tens of millions of unique TCR beta chains, 9.5 million to 13 million of which were shared by at least two donors. A nearest-neighbor algorithm error-corrected the raw reads and collapsed the reads into unique sequences, merging closely related sequences to remove PCR and sequencing errors. CDR3 sequences were aligned to IMGT reference sequences to assign V, D and J gene segments. Each retained sequence needed at least a six-nucleotide match to both a V gene segment and a J gene segment. A rearrangement was called productive if the CDR3 had no stop codons and remained in frame with V and J, and every other rearrangement was called non-productive. Following IMGT convention, CDR3 was defined as the stretch from the second conserved V-encoded cysteine up to the conserved J-encoded phenylalanine. The earlier analysis of 587 of the donors excluded sequences that lacked an unambiguous match to a single V gene segment. In an earlier analysis of some 590 of the donors, V segments were called functional above 56.7% productive rearrangements and were called segregating when the between-donor standard deviation exceeded 5%. A statistical classification framework was built for diagnosing cytomegalovirus status from the catalog of TCR beta chain sequences. In a later analysis, V and J genes were assigned by comparing TCR nucleotide sequences against IMGT/GENE-DB human TR gene sequences. Using the TCRdist pipeline, a later analysis assigned CDR3 sequences along with most-parsimonious VDJ recombination scenarios. In a later analysis, each TCR beta chain was defined by its CDR3 amino acid sequence together with its V-gene family, and reads lacking a unique V-gene family were excluded. To address suspected cross-contamination and a sequencing artifact, a later analysis removed roughly 640 highly shared, low-generation-probability nucleotide sequences. For each public chain, a later analysis derived a clonal expansion index from normalized ranks of inferred template counts within each repertoire. A later analysis computed generation probabilities with a VDJ recombination model fitted to out-of-frame rearrangements, and checked the results against IGoR. In a later analysis, hypergeometric tests were used to score TCR-TCR, TCR-HLA and TCR-CMV co-occurrence, with a repertoire-size bias correction applied to TCR pairs. To estimate false discovery rates, a later analysis permuted the HLA or CMV assignments 20 times. A later analysis grouped co-occurring TCRs with DBSCAN, adding TCRdist sequence similarity when clustering within HLA-allele-positive subsets. Repertoires with fewer than 30,000 or more than 120,000 public chains, plus five repertoires with anomalous nucleotide sharing, were excluded from co-occurrence clustering. As stored in TCRdb, this immuneACCESS dataset retains in-frame rearrangements with V and J assigned. A fraction of the clones does not appear; measured against another copy, unresolved V genes explain less than half of the discrepancy, and the remainder lacks a known reason. That table supplies the V and J calls and clone size; D and trimming were determined from the DNA. This sample is represented by tens of thousands of clones; roughly 83% of them were singletons. About 15% of the sample is held by the ten biggest clonotypes.

As encoded in the germline V gene (reference sequence), CDR1 is SEHNR while CDR2 is FQNEAQ. From its cysteine to its phenylalanine, the CDR3 spans 14 amino acids. Only the CDR3 part of the read is kept: 42 bases, read in frame from the first base. V gives up 5 bases and J gives up 1 base, and the segment between their germline ends measures 12 bases. For this clone: Its antigen has not been determined. Qualities for individual bases were not recorded, and no much larger clone is one base off.

In total, 666 healthy bone marrow donors made up the cohort. Cohort members were all nominally healthy when sampled, although unrecorded immune exposures were likely present. The donor was CMV seropositive and was included in the group of some 290 seropositive cohort members. Every donor gave a peripheral blood sample, and the peripheral blood mononuclear cells from that sample were used for TCR beta sequencing. The Qiagen DNeasy Blood Extraction Kit was used to extract genomic DNA from the blood cell samples. Recombination connected TRBV7-9 to TRBJ2-7; TRBD1 is possibly the D segment (5 matching bases). The sequenced sample consisted of PBMCs. The sequence was collected from a woman aged 35 to 49 in good health and CMV-seropositive. The CDR3 reads as follows: CASSPTTGSYEQYF. The nucleotide sequence is given as TGTGCCAGCAGCCCAACCACAGGATCCTACGAGCAGTACTTC.